This T cell receptor (beta chain) stems from a study of neoadjuvant anti-PD-1 for oral cavity cancer. TCRdb's copy holds only in-frame clones and misses some; the assay was immunoSEQ multiplex PCR. The sample holds around 81,000 clones; less than 85% are singletons and the top ten take around 3.2%. CDR3 length equals 14 residues. V was pared by 6 bases and J by 2 bases, with 14 bases between. CDR1 and CDR2 from the germline V gene are MNHNY and SVGAGI (reference sequence). Sample: PBMCs, taken before nivolumab (anti-PD-1) treatment. The V call is TRBV6-6, the J call TRBJ2-7, with a possible D match to TRBD2 (6 bases). The source is a person aged 35 to 85 with oral cavity squamous cell carcinoma. The CDR3 loop reads CASRFDGGPYEQYF. Written as DNA, the CDR3 is TGTGCCAGCAGATTCGACGGGGGTCCCTACGAGCAGTACTTC.